These 13 T cell receptor beta chains were sequenced from one sample in a study of response to subunit inactivated influenza vaccine. MiXCR, applied by TCRdb to the RT-PCR reads, yields one record per CDR3 protein. The sample has roughly 190,000 distinct CDR3 sequences, about 12% seen once; the top ten hold around 28%. These data are also associated with another study on T cells expressing NK-cell markers. Turning to that study: Generation of TCR beta cDNA was performed by 5'RACE template switching incorporating UMIs.

Sample: CD8+ T cells sorted from PBMCs, taken approximately 12 days after vaccination. The receptor set was obtained from a man aged 50 to 60 who received an inactivated influenza vaccine.

This clonotype was recorded at least ten times. The chain combines TRBV5-1 with TRBJ1-5; TRBD1 matches 12 bases. Germline assignment: CDR1 SGHRS and CDR2 YFSETQ. The V segment lost 3 bases and the J segment 0 bases; nucleotides outside the gene matches: 10. CDR3 length: 19 residues. The CDR3 region has the DNA TGCGCCAGCAGCTCACGCCGGGACAGGGGGCCTTATAGCAATCAGCCCCAGCATTTT. Its translation is CASSSRRDRGPYSNQPQHF.

This clonotype was counted a few times. J is TRBJ1-1 and V is TRBV6-5; 8 bases fit TRBD1. The J segment lost 3 bases and the V segment lost 9 bases, leaving 12 bases of the junction unmatched. CDR1 MNHEY and CDR2 SVGAGI come from the germline V gene. The CDR3 consists of 15 residues. DNA of the CDR3: TGTGCCAGTCAAAAGACAGGGGAGTGGGACACTGAAGCTTTCTTT. It codes for CASQKTGEWDTEAFF.

The V gene is TRBV11-2, the J gene TRBJ2-1; TRBD2 matches 9 bases. With V trimmed by 1 base and J by 7 bases, 8 bases remained unmatched. From germline, CDR1 is SGHAT and CDR2 FQNNGV. The CDR3 runs to 16 residues. Here the CDR3 DNA reads TGTGCCAGCAGCTTAGGTCCCGGGACTAGCCCAAATGAGCAGTTCTTC. This encodes CASSLGPGTSPNEQFF.

The gene calls are TRBV15 and TRBJ2-1, with unresolved D. Trimming pared 5 bases from V and 0 bases from J, leaving 8 bases between. CDR1 and CDR2 (germline): LNHNV, YYDKDF (reference sequence). The CDR3 sequence is 14 residues long. In nucleotides, the CDR3 is TGTGCCACCAGCCAAGCAGGCTCCTACAATGAGCAGTTCTTC. This encodes CATSQAGSYNEQFF.

The genes are TRBV12-3 or TRBV12-4 and TRBJ2-5, with 10 bases lining up with TRBD1. Trimming at V came to 5 bases and at J to 4 bases, leaving 10 bases not matched to a gene. The CDR3 sequence is 16 residues long. The CDR3 protein is CASSQRGDRGGETQYF. The CDR3 DNA reads TGTGCCAGCAGTCAACGGGGGGACAGGGGTGGAGAGACCCAGTACTTC.

V usage is TRBV6-5 and J usage is TRBJ2-2, with a tentative D call TRBD2 (6 bases). The ends were cut back, 2 bases at V and 5 bases at J, with 18 bases in the middle. Germline V lookup: CDR1 MNHEY, CDR2 SVGAGI. The CDR3 loop spans 17 amino acids. In DNA, the CDR3 is TGTGCCAGCAGTTACACTAGAACCGGGACTCAAACCGGGGAGCTGTTTTTT. This encodes CASSYTRTGTQTGELFF.

In this sample, this clonotype turned up a few times. This chain links TRBV27 with TRBJ2-1, with D maybe TRBD2 (7 bases). Germline CDR1 and CDR2: MNHEY and SMNVEV (reference sequence). Deletions cut 6 bases from V and 1 base from J, with 22 bases between. CDR3 length equals 18 residues. The CDR3 protein is CASRRAGGPIPSYNEQFF. The CDR3 region has the DNA TGTGCCAGCAGGCGGGCCGGGGGGCCGATTCCTTCCTACAATGAGCAGTTCTTC.

There are a few counts of this clonotype. The CDR3 DNA reads TGTGCCAGCAGCTTAGATTGGAGACTAGCGAGTAAAGATACGCAGTATTTT. It encodes CASSLDWRLASKDTQYF. The chain recombines TRBV11-2 with TRBJ2-3; 8 bases fit TRBD2. CDR3 length: 17 residues. Trimming removed 0 bases from V and 5 bases from J; junction bases left unmatched: 10. Germline V gives CDR1 SGHAT, CDR2 FQNNGV. The variable domain in full, with the rest retrieved from reference TRBV11-2 and TRBJ2-3, is EAGVAQSPRYKIIEKRQSVAFWCNPISGHATLYWYQQILGQGPKLLIQFQNNGVVDDSQLPKDRFSAERLKGVDSTLKIQPAKLEDSAVYLCASSLDWRLASKDTQYFGPGTRLTVL.

This clonotype appeared many times. V and J are TRBV11-2 and TRBJ2-1, with 10 positions matching TRBD2. The CDR3 totals 12 residues. Germline V lookup: CDR1 SGHAT, CDR2 FQNNGV. Germline trimming cut 5 bases from V and 9 bases from J; bases unmatched to any gene: 1. CDR3 coding DNA: TGTGCCAGCAGCCCTAGCGGGGGTGAGCAGTTCTTC. Protein sequence: CASSPSGGEQFF.

This clonotype was found a few times. The chain is built from TRBV7-9 and TRBJ2-2; the match to TRBD1 covers 7 bases. The V and J ends lost 5 bases and 5 bases, in that order; junction bases with no gene match: 5. CDR1 and CDR2 from the germline V gene are SEHNR and FQNEAQ (reference sequence). CDR3 size: 14 residues. The CDR3 reads CASSHRGRTGELFF. DNA of the CDR3: TGTGCCAGCAGCCACAGGGGTCGGACCGGGGAGCTGTTTTTT.

This clonotype was seen repeatedly, ten times or more. Here the CDR3 DNA reads TGCGCCAGCAGCCAAGTGGAAGCAGGCTACAATGAGCAGTTCTTC. Its translation is CASSQVEAGYNEQFF. This sequence joins TRBV4-1 and TRBJ2-1; D gene unclear. V was cut by 1 base and J by 3 bases, with 10 bases left in between. Germline lookup yields CDR1 MGHRA and CDR2 YSYEKL. This CDR3 is built from 15 residues.

This clonotype was counted a few times. This rearrangement joins TRBV7-2 to TRBJ2-5, with D unclear. Germline V gene data show CDR1 as SGHTA and CDR2 as FQGNSA. Deletions cut 0 bases from V and 2 bases from J, with 13 bases between. This CDR3 spans 16 amino acids. The DNA of the CDR3 is TGTGCCAGCAGCTTAGCGTTGCTAGGGTGGCAAGAGACCCAGTACTTC. Its translation: CASSLALLGWQETQYF.

This clonotype showed up just a few times. V gene TRBV6-2 or TRBV6-3 combines with J gene TRBJ2-1, with 12 positions matching TRBD2. The CDR3 contains 15 residues. Germline loops: CDR1 MNHEY, CDR2 SVGEGT. V trimming: 6 bases; J trimming: 4 bases; junction bases outside the gene matches: 4. The CDR3 DNA reads TGTGCCAGCAGGATCACTAGCGGGGGGTACAATGAGCAGTTCTTC. Protein product: CASRITSGGYNEQFF.